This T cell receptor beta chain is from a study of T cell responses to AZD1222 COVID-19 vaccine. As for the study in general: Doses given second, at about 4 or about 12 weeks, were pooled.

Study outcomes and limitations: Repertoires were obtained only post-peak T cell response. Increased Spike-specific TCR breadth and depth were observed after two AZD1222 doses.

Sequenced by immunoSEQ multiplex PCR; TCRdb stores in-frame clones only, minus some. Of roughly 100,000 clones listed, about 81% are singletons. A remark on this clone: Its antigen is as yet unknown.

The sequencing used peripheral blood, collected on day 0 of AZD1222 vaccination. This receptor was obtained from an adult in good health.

Written as DNA, the CDR3 is TGTGCCAGCAGCCGGTACAGGGGTGGGGAGAACATTCAGTACTTC. Protein: CASSRYRGGENIQYF. This sequence joins TRBV5-4 and TRBJ2-4; 7 bases are shared with TRBD1. J gave up 7 bases and V 4 bases, and 11 bases lay outside the gene matches. This CDR3 region has 15 residues. Germline V gene sequence: CDR1 SGHNT, CDR2 YYREEE (reference sequence).